This entry lists 10 T cell receptor beta chains sequenced from one sample in a study of shared clonotypes between healthy human individuals. Sequenced by immunoSEQ multiplex PCR; TCRdb stores in-frame clones only, minus some. The sample shows approximately 2.4 million clones, approximately 94% of them seen only once. The sequenced sample consisted of naive CD4+ T cells sorted from blood. The subset was: CD45RA+ positively selected. Source of these receptors: a man aged 18 to 29 in good health.

The chain has TRBV2 and TRBJ2-5; possible D gene TRBD1, 6 bases. Trimming shortened V by 3 bases and J by 7 bases, and 15 bases separated the two germline ends. There are 14 residues in the CDR3. Germline V gene data show CDR1 as SNHLY and CDR2 as FYNNEI. The CDR3 is CASSENQGPGTQYF. The CDR3, as DNA: TGTGCCAGCAGTGAGAATCAGGGGCCCGGGACCCAGTACTTC.

Regarding this clone: This sample also contains other DNA sequences that code for the same CDR3. The chain couples TRBV10-3 to TRBJ1-2; 8 bases are shared with TRBD1. This CDR3 has 13 amino acids. J was trimmed by 6 bases and V by 4 bases; bases with no gene match: 4. Germline V gene sequence: CDR1 ENHRY, CDR2 SYGVKD. CDR3 in DNA: TGTGCCATCAGTGCGGACAGGGTAGATGGCTACACCTTC. Translating gives CAISADRVDGYTF.

In its sample, this clone was seen once. The chain combines TRBV7-2 with TRBJ2-7, with 7 bases that match TRBD2. V gave up 5 bases and J gave up 5 bases; unmatched junction bases: 12. The CDR3 spans 15 residues. The germline V gene encodes CDR1 SGHTA and CDR2 FQGNSA. Here the CDR3 DNA reads TGTGCCAGCAGCCCTCATGGAGCGGGAAGTGACGAGCAGTACTTC. Encoded protein: CASSPHGAGSDEQYF.

The J gene is TRBJ2-1, the V gene TRBV4-1; 8 nucleotides match TRBD1. CDR3 length: 17 amino acids. Germline-derived CDR1 and CDR2 are MGHRA and YSYEKL. After removal of 5 bases from V and 3 bases from J, the junction contained 12 bases not matched to a gene. The chain's CDR3 is CASSYHPGTGDYNEQFF. The CDR3 coding sequence is TGCGCCAGCAGCTACCACCCCGGGACAGGAGACTACAATGAGCAGTTCTTC.

The chain links TRBV5-4 to TRBJ2-2, with 8 bases matching TRBD1. The CDR3 runs to 16 residues. The ends lost 2 bases at V and 3 bases at J; junction bases unmatched: 6. In germline, CDR1 is SGHNT, CDR2 YYREEE (reference sequence). CDR3 region: CASSFAGTGHTGELFF. As DNA, the CDR3 is TGTGCCAGCAGCTTTGCCGGGACAGGTCACACCGGGGAGCTGTTTTTT.

This rearrangement joins TRBV5-5 to TRBJ1-5; TRBD1 might be the D (5 bases). CDR3 length: 16 residues. The V gene's germline CDR1 is SGHKS and CDR2 YYEKEE (reference sequence). Trimming left V 4 bases short and J 3 bases short, with 17 bases between. Here the CDR3 reads CASSRGPGKVNQPQHF. The CDR3, as DNA: TGTGCCAGCAGCCGTGGCCCAGGGAAGGTCAATCAGCCCCAGCATTTT.

This clone was counted a single time. CDR3 sequence: CASSELGQETDTQYF. The CDR3 DNA reads as TGTGCCAGCAGTGAATTGGGACAGGAAACAGATACGCAGTATTTT. This sequence joins TRBV25-1 and TRBJ2-3; 8 bases align to TRBD1. Germline CDR1 and CDR2: MGHDK and SYGVNS. The CDR3 length is 15 residues. The J segment lost 3 bases and the V segment lost 1 base, leaving 3 bases of the junction unmatched.

V and J are TRBV6-1 and TRBJ2-5; D possibly matches TRBD1 or TRBD2 (5 bases each). The germline gives CDR1 MNHNS, CDR2 SASEGT. The germline V and J ends were trimmed by 0 bases and 4 bases, with 18 bases remaining between them. There are 17 residues in the CDR3. CDR3 in DNA: TGTGCCAGCAGTGAAGCGCTTCTATCCCGGGGCGGAGAGACCCAGTACTTC. Protein: CASSEALLSRGGETQYF.

This chain joins TRBV7-9 and TRBJ2-7; 10 bases are a match to TRBD2. The germline gives CDR1 SEHNR, CDR2 FQNEAQ (reference sequence). Trimming cost V 5 bases and J 7 bases; bases outside gene matches: 2. This CDR3 contains 12 residues. The DNA for the CDR3 is TGTGCCAGCAGCCTGACTAGCGGGGAGCAGTACTTC. Amino acids: CASSLTSGEQYF.

V usage is TRBV27 and J usage is TRBJ1-1, with D perhaps matching TRBD1 (5 bases). There are 13 residues in the CDR3. Germline V gene lookup returns CDR1 MNHEY and CDR2 SMNVEV (reference sequence). V shed 3 bases and J shed 8 bases, with 13 bases lying between them. The CDR3 DNA is TGTGCCAGCAGTTTCTCGGGACGAGGAGAAGCTTTCTTT. Protein sequence: CASSFSGRGEAFF.